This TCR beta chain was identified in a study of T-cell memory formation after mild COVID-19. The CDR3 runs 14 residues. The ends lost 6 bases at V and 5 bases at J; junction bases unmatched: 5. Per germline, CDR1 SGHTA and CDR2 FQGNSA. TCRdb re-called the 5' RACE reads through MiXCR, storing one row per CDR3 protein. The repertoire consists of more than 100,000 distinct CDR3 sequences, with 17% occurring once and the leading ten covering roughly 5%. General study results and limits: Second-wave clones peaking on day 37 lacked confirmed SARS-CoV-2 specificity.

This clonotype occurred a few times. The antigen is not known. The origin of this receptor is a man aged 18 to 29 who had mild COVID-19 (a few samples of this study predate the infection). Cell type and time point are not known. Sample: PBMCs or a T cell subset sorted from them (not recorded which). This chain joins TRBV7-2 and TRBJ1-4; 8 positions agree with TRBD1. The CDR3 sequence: CASSPDRGNEKLFF. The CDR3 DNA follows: TGTGCCAGCAGTCCAGACAGGGGAAATGAAAAACTGTTTTTT.